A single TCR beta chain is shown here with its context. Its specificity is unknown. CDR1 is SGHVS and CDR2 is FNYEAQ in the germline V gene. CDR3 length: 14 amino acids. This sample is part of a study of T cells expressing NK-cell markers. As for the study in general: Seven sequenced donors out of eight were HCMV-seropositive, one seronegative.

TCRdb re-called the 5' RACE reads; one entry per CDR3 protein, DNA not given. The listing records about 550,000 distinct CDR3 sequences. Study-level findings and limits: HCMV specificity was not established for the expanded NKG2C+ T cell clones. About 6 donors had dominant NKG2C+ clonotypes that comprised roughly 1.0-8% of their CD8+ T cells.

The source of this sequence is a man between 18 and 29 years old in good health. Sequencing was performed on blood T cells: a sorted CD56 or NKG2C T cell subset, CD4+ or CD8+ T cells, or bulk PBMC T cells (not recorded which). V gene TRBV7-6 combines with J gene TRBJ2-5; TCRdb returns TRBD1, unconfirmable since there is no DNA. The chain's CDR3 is CASSPRTGTETQYF.